This T cell receptor (beta chain) was profiled in a study of CD8+ T cells in alopecia areata. Reverse transcribed after extraction, RNA yielded cDNA as the sequencing template. Produced via immunoSEQ multiplex PCR; TCRdb's table is partial and in-frame only. The repertoire holds roughly 120,000 clones, with about 61% as singletons. Overall study results and limits: Tofacitinib produced a significant decrease in scalp clonality and in expanded CD8+ clones among the top 100.

Documented treatment: oral pan-JAK inhibitor, 5-10 mg twice daily. Notes on this clone: Its antigen is still unknown.

Trimming removed 4 bases at V and 3 bases at J, with 9 bases between. Germline V gene data show CDR1 as SQVTM and CDR2 as ANQGSEA. This CDR3 contains 12 residues. The specimen comprised CD8+ T cells sorted from blood, sampled at week 4, from a patient treated with tofacitinib. The source is a human donor with alopecia areata. The chain employs TRBV29-1 and TRBJ1-1; D not certain. The CDR3 spells CSVVSVYTEAFF. Written as DNA, the CDR3 is TGCAGCGTTGTTTCGGTTTACACTGAAGCTTTCTTT.